The rows below give T cell receptor beta chains drawn from one sample of a study of cytomegalovirus exposure and HLA in healthy donors. This table comes from immunoSEQ multiplex PCR, and its TCRdb copy is limited to in-frame clones, with some not included. The profile covers hundreds of thousands of clones, with over 75% appearing a single time and over 0.85% taken by the ten largest. Sequenced input: PBMCs. All receptors come from a woman in her late teens or twenties in good health and CMV-seronegative. Each CDR3 is given with its conserved first and last residue. The D gene is left open where the match is weak. Size is stated for part of the rows, as once, few or many counts, or as a class when the clone is expanded.

CDR3 protein,CDR3 DNA,J gene,D gene,clone size,V gene
CATLRGETQYF,TGTGCCACCCTAAGAGGAGAGACCCAGTACTTC,TRBJ2-5,-,-,TRBV27
CASSLLGQADYTF,TGTGCCAGCAGTTTACTGGGACAGGCCGACTACACCTTC,TRBJ1-2,TRBD1,-,TRBV27
CASSRVLGASGRYIQYF,TGCGCCAGCAGCCGGGTCCTCGGGGCTAGCGGGAGATACATTCAGTACTTC,TRBJ2-4,TRBD2,-,TRBV4-1
CASSLGLAGLDNEQFF,TGTGCCAGCAGCCTTGGACTAGCGGGATTAGACAATGAGCAGTTCTTC,TRBJ2-1,TRBD2,-,TRBV9
CASSSGGMAEAFF,TGTGCCAGCAGCTCAGGTGGTATGGCTGAAGCTTTCTTT,TRBJ1-1,-,few,TRBV7-9
CASSEGHGNQPQHF,TGTGCCAGCAGTGAAGGACACGGCAATCAGCCCCAGCATTTT,TRBJ1-5,-,few,TRBV2
CASSLRDSAYGYTF,TGTGCCAGCTCACTTCGGGACAGCGCCTATGGCTACACCTTC,TRBJ1-2,TRBD1,-,TRBV18
CASSDGPRGSGGRSYEQYF,TGTGCCAGCAGCGACGGGCCTCGGGGTAGCGGGGGGAGGAGCTACGAGCAGTACTTC,TRBJ2-7,TRBD2,-,TRBV28
CASSLSPAGGLYYGYTF,TGTGCCAGCAGTTTATCCCCCGCAGGGGGCCTGTACTATGGCTACACCTTC,TRBJ1-2,TRBD1,-,TRBV27
CASSLGQGTDEQYF,TGTGCCAGCAGCTTGGGACAGGGTACCGACGAGCAGTACTTC,TRBJ2-7,TRBD1,-,TRBV5-8
CASRPSGDAGELFF,TGCGCCAGCAGGCCTTCGGGAGACGCCGGGGAGCTGTTTTTT,TRBJ2-2,-,-,TRBV4-1
CASSPRRVNTEAFF,TGTGCCAGCAGCCCCCGCCGGGTGAACACTGAAGCTTTCTTT,TRBJ1-1,-,-,TRBV14
CASSEVGTMYEQYF,TGTGCCAGCAGCGAAGTCGGGACTATGTACGAGCAGTACTTC,TRBJ2-7,TRBD2,-,TRBV6-5
CASSEISSTDTQYF,TGTGCCAGCAGTGAAATCTCCTCCACAGATACGCAGTATTTT,TRBJ2-3,-,-,TRBV2
CASGEAGGQTSTDTQYF,TGTGCCAGCGGGGAGGCGGGAGGGCAAACTAGCACAGATACGCAGTATTTT,TRBJ2-3,TRBD2,once,TRBV28
CASRNGRAAYNEQFF,TGTGCCAGCAGAAACGGGAGGGCGGCGTACAATGAGCAGTTCTTC,TRBJ2-1,TRBD2,-,TRBV27
CACSIAGYRNEQFF,TGTGCTTGCTCTATAGCGGGGTACAGGAATGAGCAGTTCTTC,TRBJ2-1,TRBD2,-,TRBV12-5
CSVALTGPKGPEAFF,TGCAGCGTTGCCTTAACAGGTCCTAAGGGCCCTGAAGCTTTCTTT,TRBJ1-1,-,-,TRBV29-1
CATMTGSFGVEQFF,TGTGCCACCATGACAGGGTCTTTCGGGGTTGAGCAGTTCTTC,TRBJ2-1,TRBD1,-,TRBV25-1
CAWSPGQVTDTQYF,TGTGCCTGGTCCCCGGGACAGGTCACAGATACGCAGTATTTT,TRBJ2-3,TRBD1,-,TRBV30
CASSQGLALDEQFF,TGTGCCAGCAGCCAGGGACTAGCGCTCGATGAGCAGTTCTTC,TRBJ2-1,TRBD2,-,TRBV7-3
CASSVGDRRYEQYF,TGTGCCAGCAGCGTAGGGGACAGGAGGTACGAGCAGTACTTC,TRBJ2-7,TRBD1,-,TRBV9
CASSLRSITEAFF,TGTGCCAGCAGTCTCCGATCTATCACTGAAGCTTTCTTT,TRBJ1-1,-,once,TRBV6-1
CASSGQGGTGANVLTF,TGTGCCAGCAGCGGACAGGGAGGGACTGGGGCCAACGTCCTGACTTTC,TRBJ2-6,-,-,TRBV6-4
CASSLYTGSNEKLFF,TGTGCCAGCAGTTTATACACAGGAAGTAATGAAAAACTGTTTTTT,TRBJ1-4,-,-,TRBV28
CASSRGQALGATNEKLFF,TGTGCCAGCAGCCGGGGACAGGCCTTAGGGGCGACTAATGAAAAACTGTTTTTT,TRBJ1-4,TRBD1,-,TRBV27
CASTTLGGANTGELFF,TGTGCCAGCACCACCTTAGGGGGGGCGAACACCGGGGAGCTGTTTTTT,TRBJ2-2,-,-,TRBV5-4
CASSQANTGNSPLHF,TGCGCCAGCAGCCAAGCAAACACGGGAAATTCACCCCTCCACTTT,TRBJ1-6,-,-,TRBV4-1
CASSERGYQPQHF,TGTGCCAGCAGTGAAAGAGGGTACCAGCCCCAGCATTTT,TRBJ1-5,-,-,TRBV2
CASSVGTYRGRPGNTIYF,TGTGCCAGCAGCGTAGGGACCTACAGGGGGAGGCCTGGAAACACCATATATTTT,TRBJ1-3,TRBD1,-,TRBV9
CAWEGTGGNYEQYF,TGTGCCTGGGAAGGGACAGGGGGCAACTACGAGCAGTACTTC,TRBJ2-7,TRBD1,-,TRBV30
CASSIQSGIGYNEQFF,TGTGCCAGTAGTATACAGAGCGGGATAGGATACAATGAGCAGTTCTTC,TRBJ2-1,TRBD2,-,TRBV19
CARATPGQGYEQYF,TGCGCCAGAGCTACCCCGGGACAGGGATACGAGCAGTACTTC,TRBJ2-7,TRBD1,-,TRBV10-1
CASSLTGTRDEQYF,TGTGCCAGCAGCCTAACCGGGACTAGGGACGAGCAGTACTTC,TRBJ2-7,TRBD2,-,TRBV6-5
CASSQAGGVNEQFF,TGCGCCAGCAGCCAAGCGGGAGGGGTCAATGAGCAGTTCTTC,TRBJ2-1,TRBD2,once,TRBV4-3
CASSYSGSSYNEQFF,TGTGCCAGCAGTTATAGCGGGAGCTCCTACAATGAGCAGTTCTTC,TRBJ2-1,TRBD2,-,TRBV27
CASHLEINYGYTF,TGTGCCAGCCACCTAGAAATCAACTATGGCTACACCTTC,TRBJ1-2,-,-,TRBV6-5
CASSLFQGLAGELFF,TGTGCCAGCAGCTTATTTCAGGGGTTGGCCGGGGAGCTGTTTTTT,TRBJ2-2,-,-,TRBV7-3
CASSLENRAYEQYF,TGTGCCAGCAGTTTAGAGAACAGGGCCTACGAGCAGTACTTC,TRBJ2-7,-,-,TRBV28
CASSQVAVQETQYF,TGCGCCAGCAGCCAAGTGGCGGTTCAAGAGACCCAGTACTTC,TRBJ2-5,-,-,TRBV4-1
CASSPVVAANTGELFF,TGCGCCAGCAGCCCGGTGGTAGCGGCGAACACCGGGGAGCTGTTTTTT,TRBJ2-2,-,-,TRBV5-1
CASTLRGTPSYGYTF,TGTGCCAGCACCTTACGAGGTACTCCTAGCTATGGCTACACCTTC,TRBJ1-2,-,-,TRBV28
CASSPYPSRAGTYEQYF,TGTGCCAGCAGCCCCTACCCCTCGAGGGCGGGTACCTACGAGCAGTACTTC,TRBJ2-7,-,-,TRBV11-2
CASSPSGSNQPQHF,TGTGCCAGCAGTCCCTCAGGGAGCAATCAGCCCCAGCATTTT,TRBJ1-5,-,-,TRBV27
CASSQGLFSGESSYNEQFF,TGTGCCAGCAGCCAAGGGCTGTTCTCCGGGGAGAGCTCCTACAATGAGCAGTTCTTC,TRBJ2-1,-,-,TRBV14
CASRRGQGTKNIQYF,TGTGCCAGCAGAAGGGGGCAGGGGACCAAAAACATTCAGTACTTC,TRBJ2-4,TRBD1,-,TRBV6-5
CASSANPANRGIFNYGYTF,TGTGCCAGCAGCGCAAATCCGGCTAACAGGGGGATTTTTAACTATGGCTACACCTTC,TRBJ1-2,TRBD1,-,TRBV9
CASKKGGGAITDTQYF,TGTGCCAGCAAAAAAGGGGGCGGGGCTATCACAGATACGCAGTATTTT,TRBJ2-3,-,-,TRBV27
CSSGPGEQYF,TGCAGTAGCGGGCCGGGAGAGCAGTACTTC,TRBJ2-7,-,few,TRBV20-1
CASNADRYGEQYF,TGTGCCAGCAACGCGGACAGGTACGGCGAGCAGTACTTC,TRBJ2-7,TRBD1,-,TRBV2
CASSTRDSTNYGYTF,TGTGCCAGCAGTACCCGGGACAGCACTAACTATGGCTACACCTTC,TRBJ1-2,TRBD1,-,TRBV28
CASTIGTGNQPQHF,TGTGCCAGCACCATAGGGACAGGGAATCAGCCCCAGCATTTT,TRBJ1-5,TRBD1,-,TRBV6-1
CASSPSGRLNYGYTF,TGTGCCAGTAGTCCCTCCGGCAGACTGAACTATGGCTACACCTTC,TRBJ1-2,-,-,TRBV19